The 28 T cell receptor beta chains given below trace back to one sample, sequenced in a study of Ad26.COV2.S vaccination and SARS-CoV-2 variants. Documented treatment: roughly 19 received Ad26.COV2.S at low or high dose, single or two shots; roughly five received placebo; per-sample allocation not given. It was on day 63 after the first vaccine or placebo injection that samples were taken. Clones were read by immunoSEQ multiplex PCR, and TCRdb kept only the in-frame ones, dropping some. The sample contains 380,000 or so clones, 83% of which appear only once. Sequencing used peripheral blood, obtained in a trial of Ad26.COV2.S vaccine versus placebo. Receptors originate from a person aged 18-60 years who received the Ad26.COV2.S COVID-19 vaccine or a placebo.

The chain recombines TRBV2 with TRBJ1-2; no reliable D call. The germline V gene encodes CDR1 SNHLY and CDR2 FYNNEI. The CDR3 has 13 residues. V was pared by 5 bases and J by 4 bases, with 11 bases between. CDR3 protein: CASSSRAFYGYTF. For the CDR3, the DNA is TGTGCCAGCAGTTCCCGGGCCTTCTATGGCTACACCTTC.

The chain combines TRBV5-6 with TRBJ1-5, with a weak D call TRBD1 (5 bases). CDR3 length: 14 amino acids. The germline V gene has CDR1 SGHDT and CDR2 YYEEEE. V was cut by 4 bases and J by 4 bases, with 12 bases left in between. The CDR3, as DNA: TGTGCCAGCAGCCTCAGGGAAAGGAATCAGCCCCAGCATTTT. Residues: CASSLRERNQPQHF.

This chain joins TRBV9 and TRBJ1-6; 11 positions match TRBD1. The CDR3 covers 15 residues. V shed 4 bases, J shed 8 bases, and the junction held 5 bases outside the gene matches. Germline CDR1 SGDLS, CDR2 YYNGEE. This chain's CDR3 is CASSIRTGGDSPLHF. As DNA, the CDR3 is TGTGCCAGCAGCATACGGACAGGGGGCGATTCACCCCTCCACTTT.

This clone occurred once. V gene TRBV12-3 or TRBV12-4 combines with J gene TRBJ2-7; D is uncertain. The CDR3 loop spans 11 amino acids. The V gene lost 5 bases and the J gene lost 5 bases, with 7 bases spanning the gap. CDR3 coding DNA: TGTGCCAGCAGTCGTGGGGACGAGCAGTACTTC. This sequence encodes CASSRGDEQYF.

The rearrangement uses TRBV5-5 and TRBJ2-7; D call uncertain. This CDR3 contains 14 residues. Germline values: CDR1 SGHKS, CDR2 YYEKEE (reference sequence). V lost 4 bases to trimming and J lost 0 bases, with 11 bases between them. This CDR3 reads CASSPMPGSYEQYF. The CDR3 DNA is TGTGCCAGCAGCCCCATGCCCGGCTCCTACGAGCAGTACTTC.

The rearrangement joins TRBV5-6 to TRBJ2-7; no reliable D call. V gave up 1 base and J gave up 2 bases, with 13 bases separating them. The CDR3 length is 15 residues. Germline V gene data show CDR1 as SGHDT and CDR2 as YYEEEE. The chain's CDR3 is CASSLKGRATYEQYF. Written as DNA, the CDR3 is TGTGCCAGCAGCTTGAAGGGTAGGGCAACCTACGAGCAGTACTTC.

This chain joins TRBV4-1 and TRBJ2-5; tentatively, D is TRBD1 or TRBD2 (5 bases each). The germline CDR1 and CDR2 sequences are MGHRA and YSYEKL. The CDR3 has 16 amino acids. The V end lost 1 base, the J end lost 5 bases, and 17 bases lay between the germline ends. This CDR3 is CASSQVVSSWGETQYF. In DNA form, the CDR3 reads TGCGCCAGCAGCCAAGTAGTAAGCTCCTGGGGGGAGACCCAGTACTTC.

This clone was seen a few times. The chain employs TRBV10-2 and TRBJ1-6, with a possible D match to TRBD1 (6 bases). V lost 6 bases and J lost 7, with 13 bases in between. The CDR3 has 14 residues. Per the germline V gene, CDR1 is WSHSY and CDR2 is SAAADI. The CDR3 here is CASRIGTRNSPLHF. DNA of the CDR3: TGCGCCAGCAGGATAGGGACACGGAATTCACCCCTCCACTTT.

The J gene is TRBJ1-5, the V gene TRBV7-2, with D uncertain. Germline V gene lookup returns CDR1 SGHTA and CDR2 FQGNSA. The CDR3 runs 12 residues. With 4 bases removed from V and 3 bases from J, the gap between germline ends came to 4 bases. CDR3 protein: CASSYPNQPQHF. The DNA for the CDR3 is TGTGCCAGCAGCTACCCCAATCAGCCCCAGCATTTT. Full variable domain (remainder filled in from reference TRBV7-2 and TRBJ1-5): GAGVSQSPSNKVTEKGKDVELRCDPISGHTALYWYRQSLGQGLEFLIYFQGNSAPDKSGLPSDRFSAERTGGSVSTLTIQRTQQEDSAVYLCASSYPNQPQHFGDGTRLSIL.

This clone was seen only a few times. V is TRBV6-1 and J is TRBJ1-6; D is undetermined. Germline CDR1 is MNHNS and CDR2 is SASEGT. This CDR3 region has 13 residues. V was shortened by 2 bases and J by 3 bases, with 2 bases between the two germline ends. The CDR3 loop is CASSEYYNSPLHF. CDR3 DNA: TGTGCCAGCAGTGAATACTATAATTCACCCCTCCACTTT.

The chain carries TRBV11-2 and TRBJ1-1; tentative D call: TRBD1 (6 bases). The length of the CDR3 is 14 residues. V lost 1 base and J 1 base, leaving 7 bases between the germline ends. The V gene's germline CDR1 is SGHAT and CDR2 FQNNGV. The CDR3 coding sequence is TGTGCCAGCAGCTTAGGAGGGGGGAACACTGAAGCTTTCTTT. This sequence encodes CASSLGGGNTEAFF.

This clone was seen a handful of times. V gene TRBV13 combines with J gene TRBJ2-1, with TRBD1 identical over 7 bases. V was pared by 0 bases and J by 9 bases, with 14 bases of the junction left unmatched. CDR1 is PRHDT and CDR2 is FYEKMQ in the germline V gene (reference sequence). The CDR3 is 17 residues long. The CDR3 sequence: CASSLGGGAWSNTEQFF. CDR3 bases: TGTGCCAGCAGCTTAGGAGGGGGCGCTTGGTCCAACACTGAGCAGTTCTTC.

The chain joins TRBV14 to TRBJ1-2; 12 nucleotides align to TRBD1. This CDR3 comprises 16 residues. Germline V CDR1 and CDR2: SGHDN, FVKESK. J lost 6 bases, V lost 4 bases, and 9 bases had no gene match. The CDR3 sequence: CASSRSGTGGSNGYTF. The DNA of the CDR3 is TGTGCCAGCAGCCGATCCGGGACAGGGGGCAGTAATGGCTACACCTTC.

This clone has a count of ten or more. The chain couples TRBV6-5 to TRBJ2-1; D remains ambiguous. This CDR3 is built from 13 residues. The germline V and J ends were trimmed by 7 bases and 6 bases, with 13 bases remaining between them. Germline V lookup: CDR1 MNHEY, CDR2 SVGAGI. CDR3 coding DNA: TGTGCCAGCACCGAAAATCCCCCCAATGAGCAGTTCTTC. Its protein is CASTENPPNEQFF.

This clone occurred once. The chain recombines TRBV6-5 with TRBJ1-2; possible D gene TRBD1, 5 bases. The CDR3 has 14 amino acids. The germline CDR1 and CDR2 sequences are MNHEY and SVGAGI. The V gene lost 8 bases and the J gene lost 5 bases, with 18 bases spanning the gap. The DNA for the CDR3 is TGTGCCAGCCATTCCTCCGGGACGGCTTATGGCTACACCTTC. It specifies CASHSSGTAYGYTF.

This rearrangement joins TRBV4-2 to TRBJ1-4, with D tentatively TRBD1 (5 bases). Trimming shortened V by 4 bases and J by 1 base, and 13 bases separated the two germline ends. This CDR3 comprises 16 residues. Per the germline V gene, CDR1 is LGHNA and CDR2 is YNFKEQ. CDR3 amino acids: CASSPRGGGTNEKLFF. The CDR3 region has the DNA TGTGCCAGCAGCCCACGCGGGGGTGGAACTAATGAAAAACTGTTTTTT.

V and J are TRBV6-5 and TRBJ2-6; D uncertain. Trimming removed 2 bases at V and 2 bases at J, with 1 base between. This CDR3 is built from 13 residues. Per germline, CDR1 MNHEY and CDR2 SVGAGI. This CDR3 reads CASSYAGANVLTF. CDR3 DNA sequence: TGTGCCAGCAGTTACGCTGGGGCCAACGTCCTGACTTTC.

The V call is TRBV7-9, the J call TRBJ1-4, with D perhaps matching TRBD1 (6 bases). From germline, CDR1 is SEHNR and CDR2 FQNEAQ (reference sequence). This CDR3 is built from 14 residues. The germline V and J ends were trimmed by 5 bases and 4 bases, with 11 bases remaining between them. The CDR3 is CASSPGQINEKLFF. CDR3 nucleotides: TGTGCCAGCAGCCCCGGACAGATTAATGAAAAACTGTTTTTT.

This rearrangement joins TRBV18 to TRBJ1-1; TRBD1 agrees at 7 bases. V trimming: 1 base; J trimming: 1 base; junction bases outside the gene matches: 9. Germline assignment: CDR1 KGHSH and CDR2 LQKENI. This CDR3 region has 17 residues. CDR3 residues: CASSPLYLRGENTEAFF. Here the CDR3 DNA reads TGTGCCAGCTCACCACTCTACCTCAGGGGGGAGAACACTGAAGCTTTCTTT.

This clone was seen only once. The V gene is TRBV5-6, the J gene TRBJ1-4, with TRBD1 identical over 8 bases. V was pared by 4 bases and J by 6 bases, with 8 bases of the junction left unmatched. Per the germline V gene, CDR1 is SGHDT and CDR2 is YYEEEE. The CDR3 totals 15 residues. CDR3 coding DNA: TGTGCCAGCAGCCCGATGACAGGGGCCCATGAAAAACTGTTTTTT. This gives the protein CASSPMTGAHEKLFF. Complete variable domain (other parts from reference TRBV5-6 and TRBJ1-4): DAGVTQSPTHLIKTRGQQVTLRCSPKSGHDTVSWYQQALGQGPQFIFQYYEEEERQRGNFPDRFSGHQFPNYSSELNVNALLLGDSALYLCASSPMTGAHEKLFFGSGTQLSVL.

The sample holds a few counts of this clone. The gene calls are TRBV5-4 and TRBJ2-3; D not certain. The germline gives CDR1 SGHNT, CDR2 YYREEE (reference sequence). The V gene lost 2 bases and the J gene lost 0 bases, with 10 bases spanning the gap. There are 15 residues in the CDR3. In DNA, the CDR3 is TGTGCCAGCAGCTTCAGTACTGCTAGCACAGATACGCAGTATTTT. It specifies CASSFSTASTDTQYF.

The V gene is TRBV7-2, the J gene TRBJ1-2, with D hard to call. Trimming took 5 bases from V and 4 from J, leaving 11 bases between them. This CDR3 spans 13 amino acids. CDR1 is SGHTA and CDR2 is FQGNSA in the germline V gene. The CDR3 bases are TGTGCCAGCAGCGTACGTGAACGCTATGGCTACACCTTC. Translation gives CASSVRERYGYTF.

V gene TRBV6-6 combines with J gene TRBJ1-5; the match to TRBD1 covers 7 bases. CDR1 is MNHNY, CDR2 SVGAGI, per germline (reference sequence). V was pared by 5 bases and J by 2 bases, with 12 bases of the junction left unmatched. CDR3 size: 17 residues. The CDR3 region is CASSPGGRGHGNQPQHF. For the CDR3, the DNA is TGTGCCAGCAGTCCTGGAGGGAGGGGGCACGGCAATCAGCCCCAGCATTTT.

The chain joins TRBV5-1 to TRBJ2-4; TRBD1 aligns across 8 bases. The CDR3 runs to 15 residues. The germline V gene has CDR1 SGHRS and CDR2 YFSETQ. With 0 bases clipped from V and 8 bases from J, the junction kept 7 bases outside the gene matches. CDR3 sequence: CASSLARGRGDIQYF. CDR3 sequence (DNA): TGCGCCAGCAGCTTGGCCAGGGGGCGCGGGGACATTCAGTACTTC.

The J gene is TRBJ2-5, the V gene TRBV7-7; 11 bases align to TRBD2. The CDR3 length is 17 residues. The V segment lost 2 bases and the J segment 1 base; nucleotides outside the gene matches: 6. Germline V gene lookup returns CDR1 SSHAT and CDR2 FNYEAQ (reference sequence). The CDR3 DNA is TGTGCCAGCAGCTTATCTTCACTAGCGGGGGCCCAAGAGACCCAGTACTTC. Translated: CASSLSSLAGAQETQYF.

CDR3 region: CASSPPFASHHRDYNEQFF. CDR3 DNA: TGTGCCAGCTCACCACCCTTTGCATCCCATCACAGGGACTACAATGAGCAGTTCTTC. The rearrangement joins TRBV18 to TRBJ2-1, with TRBD1 as a possible D gene (6 bases). CDR1 and CDR2 (germline): KGHSH, LQKENI. V shed 0 bases and J shed 3 bases, with 21 bases lying between them. This CDR3 has 19 residues.

V is TRBV5-4 and J is TRBJ2-7, with 13 bases fitting TRBD2. The ends lost 4 bases at V and 3 bases at J; junction bases unmatched: 4. The CDR3 sequence is 15 residues long. Germline values: CDR1 SGHNT, CDR2 YYREEE (reference sequence). The CDR3 is CASSNGLAGVYEQYF. CDR3 sequence (DNA): TGTGCCAGCAGCAACGGACTAGCGGGAGTCTACGAGCAGTACTTC.

The sample holds a few counts of this clone. The rearrangement uses TRBV6-1 and TRBJ2-5, with 8 bases identical to TRBD2. With 4 bases clipped from V and 4 bases from J, the junction kept 11 bases outside the gene matches. The germline V gene encodes CDR1 MNHNS and CDR2 SASEGT. This CDR3 has 16 residues. The CDR3 nucleotides read TGTGCCAGCAGTGGGATATTTAGCGGGGTAGGAGAGACCCAGTACTTC. Its protein product is CASSGIFSGVGETQYF.